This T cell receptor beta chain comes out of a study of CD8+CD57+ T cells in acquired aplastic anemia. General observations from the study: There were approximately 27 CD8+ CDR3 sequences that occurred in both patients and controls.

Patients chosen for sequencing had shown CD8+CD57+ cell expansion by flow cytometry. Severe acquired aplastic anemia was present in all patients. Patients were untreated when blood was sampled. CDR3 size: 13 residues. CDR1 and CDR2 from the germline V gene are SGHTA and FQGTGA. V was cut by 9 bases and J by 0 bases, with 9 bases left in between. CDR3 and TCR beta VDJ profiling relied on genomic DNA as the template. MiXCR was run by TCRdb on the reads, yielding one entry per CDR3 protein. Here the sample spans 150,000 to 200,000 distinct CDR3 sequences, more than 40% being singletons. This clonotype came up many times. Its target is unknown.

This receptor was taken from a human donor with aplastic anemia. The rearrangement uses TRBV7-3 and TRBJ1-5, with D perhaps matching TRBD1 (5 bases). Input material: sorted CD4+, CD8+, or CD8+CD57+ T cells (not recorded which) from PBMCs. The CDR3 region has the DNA TGTGCCAGGTGGGGGGATAGCAATCAGCCCCAGCATTTT. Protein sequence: CARWGDSNQPQHF.